The 2 T cell receptor beta chains reported below all come from one sample, sequenced in a study of early T cells in non-severe SARS-CoV-2 infection (dated by TCRdb to about 2021). Library creation used 5' RACE. The sample was run on a NextSeq 500. TCRdb reran the public reads through fastp at Q25 and MiXCR, keeping productive beta chains. When rows share a CDR3 protein, they turn into one entry using the most common DNA and genes. Present in this sample are 50,000 to 60,000 distinct CDR3 sequences, under 7.5% of which were seen just once. The ten largest account for roughly 6% of the sample. The sequencing used whole blood, collected at baseline. The source of these receptors is an adult who was a healthcare worker with PCR-confirmed SARS-CoV-2 infection or an uninfected control (not recorded which).

The chain recombines TRBV11-2 with TRBJ1-4; 7 bases are a match to TRBD1. Germline lookup yields CDR1 SGHAT and CDR2 FQNNGV. The CDR3 length is 13 residues. After removal of 6 bases from V and 10 bases from J, the junction contained 8 bases not matched to a gene. The CDR3 DNA reads TGTGCCAGCAGTGATGACAGGGAGGCAAAACTGTTTTTT. Translation gives CASSDDREAKLFF.

This clonotype has ten or more counts. This sequence joins TRBV5-4 and TRBJ2-7; 9 nucleotides match TRBD1. J lost 3 bases, V lost 4 bases, and 8 bases had no gene match. The CDR3 spans 15 residues. Per germline, CDR1 SGHNT and CDR2 YYREEE (reference sequence). As DNA, the CDR3 is TGTGCCAGCAGCCCGCCGGACAGGGGAAACTACGAGCAGTACTTC. Amino acid sequence: CASSPPDRGNYEQYF.